Listed here are 25 T cell receptor beta chains from one sample, sequenced in a study of PD-L1 blockade in urothelial cancer. Libraries were prepared by immunoSEQ multiplex PCR; TCRdb keeps only in-frame clonotypes and omits some of them. The sample contains roughly 77,000 clones, roughly 84% of which appear only once. Stated time point: pretreatment peripheral blood. Sample: PBMCs, taken around atezolizumab (anti-PD-L1) treatment. The receptors stem from a woman aged 70 to 79 with urothelial cancer.

Here the CDR3 reads CASSLGSGTGQETQYF. The CDR3 nucleotides are TGCGCCAGCAGCTTGGGTAGCGGGACGGGCCAAGAGACCCAGTACTTC. The chain is built from TRBV5-1 and TRBJ2-5; TRBD2 matches at 8 bases. This CDR3 region has 16 residues. Trimming took 0 bases from V and 1 from J; bases not matched to a gene: 5. CDR1 is SGHRS and CDR2 is YFSETQ in the germline V gene.

The chain couples TRBV2 to TRBJ1-1; tentatively, D is TRBD1 (6 bases). From germline, CDR1 is SNHLY and CDR2 FYNNEI. The V gene lost 6 bases and the J gene lost 2 bases, with 10 bases spanning the gap. This CDR3 has 13 amino acids. For the CDR3, the DNA is TGTGCCAGCAGGAGGACAGTAAACACTGAAGCTTTCTTT. Translation gives CASRRTVNTEAFF.

V gene TRBV2 combines with J gene TRBJ1-4, with 7 nucleotides matching TRBD1. V lost 8 bases to trimming and J lost 3 bases; unmatched junction nucleotides: 3. The germline V gene encodes CDR1 SNHLY and CDR2 FYNNEI. The CDR3 contains 13 residues. The CDR3 DNA follows: TGTGCCAGCCTGGGACAGTCTAATGAAAAACTGTTTTTT. Translating it yields CASLGQSNEKLFF.

This chain uses TRBV6-6 with TRBJ2-7; D unresolved. Per the germline V gene, CDR1 is MNHNY and CDR2 is SVGAGI (reference sequence). The CDR3 sequence is 16 residues long. V shed 5 bases and J shed 4 bases, with 21 bases lying between them. CDR3 sequence (DNA): TGTGCCAGCAGTGGTCAGGTCGCCCTTCAGCCTTACGAGCAGTACTTC. As protein: CASSGQVALQPYEQYF.

The rearrangement uses TRBV6-5 and TRBJ1-1; 9 nucleotides line up with TRBD1. V shed 4 bases and J 5 bases; nucleotides not matched to a gene: 8. Germline values: CDR1 MNHEY, CDR2 SVGAGI. This CDR3 contains 15 residues. The CDR3 bases are TGTGCCAGCAGTTCGCTCACAGGGGGCGAAACTGAAGCTTTCTTT. It codes for CASSSLTGGETEAFF.

The chain is built from TRBV18 and TRBJ1-4; D may be TRBD1 (5 bases). CDR1 is KGHSH and CDR2 is LQKENI in the germline V gene. This CDR3 has 13 residues. Trimming took 4 bases from V and 2 from J, leaving 5 bases between them. The CDR3 loop is CASSQGTNEKLFF. The CDR3 DNA reads TGTGCCAGCTCACAGGGGACTAATGAAAAACTGTTTTTT.

The chain joins TRBV29-1 to TRBJ2-5; 7 bases are a match to TRBD2. The CDR3 covers 14 residues. CDR1 SQVTM and CDR2 ANQGSEA come from the germline V gene. The trim removed 4 bases at V and 4 bases at J, leaving 9 bases unmatched. The CDR3 loop is CSVGGGGPRETQYF. The CDR3, as DNA: TGCAGCGTTGGCGGGGGTGGACCCCGAGAGACCCAGTACTTC.

This clone was seen just once. The J gene is TRBJ1-2, the V gene TRBV4-1; D may be TRBD1 (6 bases). With 0 bases removed from V and 7 bases from J, the gap between germline ends came to 18 bases. The CDR3 has 16 residues. Germline V CDR1 and CDR2: MGHRA, YSYEKL. CDR3 protein: CASSQDRGGWGRGYTF. The CDR3 DNA sequence: TGCGCCAGCAGCCAAGATAGGGGGGGGTGGGGGCGTGGCTACACCTTC.

The rearrangement uses TRBV27 and TRBJ1-2; 10 bases align to TRBD1. The length of the CDR3 is 17 residues. V dropped 5 bases and J dropped 7; count of bases not matched to a gene: 16. The germline gives CDR1 MNHEY, CDR2 SMNVEV (reference sequence). This CDR3 is CASSRKAWTGGDAGYTF. The CDR3, as DNA: TGTGCCAGCAGTCGGAAGGCCTGGACAGGGGGGGATGCTGGCTACACCTTC.

The rearrangement joins TRBV6-5 to TRBJ1-1; weak D call: TRBD1 (5 bases). V lost 0 bases, J lost 4 bases, and 9 bases lay in between. This CDR3 has 14 residues. Germline CDR1 MNHEY, CDR2 SVGAGI. CDR3 loop: CASSYSRQLTEAFF. As DNA, the CDR3 is TGTGCCAGCAGTTACTCACGACAGCTCACTGAAGCTTTCTTT.

This clone has a single count. J is TRBJ1-6 and V is TRBV18; tentative D call: TRBD1 (6 bases). CDR3 length: 15 residues. V lost 5 bases to trimming and J lost 7 bases, with 15 bases between them. Germline values: CDR1 KGHSH, CDR2 LQKENI. The CDR3 nucleotides read TGTGCCAGCTCATACGACGCAGGGGCGAATTCACCCCTCCACTTT. This gives the protein CASSYDAGANSPLHF.

This clone has more than one count but fewer than ten. The V gene is TRBV7-9, the J gene TRBJ1-6, with D tentatively TRBD1 (5 bases). There are 15 residues in the CDR3. CDR1 is SEHNR and CDR2 is FQNEAQ in the germline V gene (reference sequence). Between the trimmed V and J ends, which lost 5 bases and 9 bases, there was a span of 17 bases. The CDR3 coding sequence is TGTGCCAGCAGCCCAGAGGCTCTGGGGGGTTCACCCCTCCACTTT. Translation: CASSPEALGGSPLHF.

The chain couples TRBV19 to TRBJ2-3, with 9 bases that match TRBD2. This CDR3 is built from 19 residues. The germline V gene has CDR1 LNHDA and CDR2 SQIVND (reference sequence). V trimming: 0 bases; J trimming: 0 bases; junction bases outside the gene matches: 10. Written as DNA, the CDR3 is TGTGCCAGTAGTATAGATGTTCCAGCGGGGGGTTCTAGCACAGATACGCAGTATTTT. Protein sequence: CASSIDVPAGGSSTDTQYF.

This sequence joins TRBV7-2 and TRBJ2-1, with a weak D call TRBD2 (7 bases). Germline V CDR1 and CDR2: SGHTA, FQGNSA. There are 14 residues in the CDR3. V shed 8 bases and J shed 3 bases, with 14 bases lying between them. The CDR3 DNA follows: TGTGCCAGCCCCCGAGGGGGGGTCTACAATGAGCAGTTCTTC. It yields the protein CASPRGGVYNEQFF.

The V call is TRBV10-3, the J call TRBJ2-7, with 8 bases aligning to TRBD2. The CDR3 sequence is 18 residues long. Germline trimming cut 0 bases from V and 6 bases from J; bases unmatched to any gene: 16. Germline-derived CDR1 and CDR2 are ENHRY and SYGVKD. Here the CDR3 DNA reads TGTGCCATCAGTGAGTCGGCCGTTCGGCTAGCGGGCCGCCGCGAGCAGTACTTC. This codes for CAISESAVRLAGRREQYF.

V is TRBV9 and J is TRBJ2-7; 11 bases match TRBD2. Germline trimming cut 2 bases from V and 6 bases from J; bases unmatched to any gene: 4. The CDR3 loop spans 14 amino acids. CDR1 and CDR2 (germline): SGDLS, YYNGEE. CDR3 DNA sequence: TGTGCCAGCAGCGTGACGGGACTAGCGGCCGAGCAGTACTTC. Protein product: CASSVTGLAAEQYF.

This clone was seen ten or more times. This sequence joins TRBV18 and TRBJ1-2, with 7 bases identical to TRBD1. The CDR3 totals 14 residues. The V gene's germline CDR1 is KGHSH and CDR2 LQKENI. V was clipped by 6 bases and J by 1 base; unmatched bases: 5. CDR3 sequence: CASSQQGNNYGYTF. The CDR3 coding sequence is TGTGCCAGCTCGCAACAGGGGAATAACTATGGCTACACCTTC. Full variable domain (rest looked up from reference TRBV18 and TRBJ1-2): NAGVMQNPRHLVRRRGQEARLRCSPMKGHSHVYWYRQLPEEGLKFMVYLQKENIIDESGMPKERFSAEFPKEGPSILRIQQVVRGDSAAYFCASSQQGNNYGYTFGSGTRLTVV.

V and J are TRBV7-6 and TRBJ1-3; TRBD1 is a possible D gene (5 bases). This CDR3 region has 17 residues. Deletions cut 2 bases from V and 0 bases from J, with 14 bases between. The germline V gene has CDR1 SGHVS and CDR2 FNYEAQ. The CDR3 DNA follows: TGTGCCAGCAGCTTAACGGGACTGCCAGGCTCTGGAAACACCATATATTTT. As protein: CASSLTGLPGSGNTIYF.

In this sample, this clone turned up a few times. This chain links TRBV7-6 with TRBJ1-2; D perhaps matches TRBD1 (6 bases). Looked up from germline, CDR1 is SGHVS and CDR2 is FNYEAQ. Trimming left V 5 bases short and J 6 bases short, with 13 bases between. The CDR3 length is 13 residues. The CDR3 sequence: CASSIDRMNGYTF. In DNA form, the CDR3 reads TGTGCCAGCAGCATTGACAGGATGAATGGCTACACCTTC.

This chain connects TRBV11-2 to TRBJ2-7, with 7 nucleotides matching TRBD1. V shed 6 bases and J 1 base; nucleotides not matched to a gene: 6. Germline-derived CDR1 and CDR2 are SGHAT and FQNNGV. This CDR3 has 14 amino acids. CDR3 protein: CASRDPGQSYEQYF. The CDR3 DNA reads as TGTGCCAGCAGAGACCCGGGACAGTCCTACGAGCAGTACTTC.

The chain combines TRBV5-1 with TRBJ1-2; no clear D gene. V was shortened by 3 bases and J by 6 bases, with 6 bases between the two germline ends. The CDR3 extends over 11 amino acids. Germline-derived CDR1 and CDR2 are SGHRS and YFSETQ. The CDR3 DNA sequence: TGCGCCAGCAGCTCCCCCGATGGCTACACCTTC. Residues: CASSSPDGYTF.

The chain recombines TRBV6-5 with TRBJ2-5; TRBD1 matches 9 bases. V was pared by 9 bases and J by 2 bases, with 10 bases of the junction left unmatched. The CDR3 loop spans 15 amino acids. Germline CDR1 MNHEY, CDR2 SVGAGI. The CDR3: CASSTGGLGQETQYF. In DNA form, the CDR3 reads TGTGCCAGTTCGACAGGGGGTCTGGGGCAAGAGACCCAGTACTTC.

This rearrangement joins TRBV28 to TRBJ1-4; no clear D gene. Germline V lookup: CDR1 MDHEN, CDR2 SYDVKM. V was pared by 1 base and J by 0 bases, with 6 bases between. There are 15 residues in the CDR3. The DNA of the CDR3 is TGTGCCAGCAGTTTATTGACATCAACTAATGAAAAACTGTTTTTT. This translates into CASSLLTSTNEKLFF.

The V call is TRBV18, the J call TRBJ2-5; TRBD2 might be the D (6 bases). V was shortened by 3 bases and J by 5 bases, with 10 bases between the two germline ends. CDR1 is KGHSH and CDR2 is LQKENI in the germline V gene. This CDR3 has 13 amino acids. The CDR3 DNA reads TGTGCCAGCTCACCCTACGCGGGGGAGACCCAGTACTTC. This gives the protein CASSPYAGETQYF.

This chain uses TRBV9 with TRBJ2-5, with a tentative D call TRBD2 (6 bases). The V gene's germline CDR1 is SGDLS and CDR2 YYNGEE. CDR3 length equals 18 residues. With 0 bases removed from V and 2 bases from J, the gap between germline ends came to 20 bases. The CDR3 DNA sequence: TGTGCCAGCAGCGTAGGTGTGGCGAGTCCGGGAGATCAAGAGACCCAGTACTTC. Translating it yields CASSVGVASPGDQETQYF.